Each of the 25 T cell receptor beta chains below was sequenced from the same sample in a study of T cells in Graves' hyperthyroidism and ophthalmopathy (dated by TCRdb to about 2019). Receptors were amplified or captured by multiplex PCR. TCRdb names Illumina HiSeq 2000 as the instrument used. TCR beta CDR3 regions were amplified from RNA transcripts. The TCR CDR3 was subjected to a first round of RT-PCR using the HTBI primer set and the Qiagen OneStep RT-PCR kit. TCRdb reran the public reads through fastp at Q25 and MiXCR, keeping productive beta chains. When rows share a CDR3 protein, they turn into one entry using the most common DNA and genes. Here the sample has roughly 750,000 distinct CDR3 sequences; about 16% occur a single time. Of the sample, roughly 8% is held by the ten largest clones. The sample taken for sequencing was blood. These receptors all stem from a man aged 18-30 years with Graves' hyperthyroidism.

The chain joins TRBV9 to TRBJ2-5; TRBD1 agrees at 9 bases. Germline V gene sequence: CDR1 SGDLS, CDR2 YYNGEE. The CDR3 spans 15 residues. With V trimmed by 7 bases and J by 5 bases, 12 bases remained unmatched. The chain's CDR3 is CASARGQGTGETQYF. CDR3 sequence (DNA): TGTGCCAGCGCGAGGGGACAGGGAACGGGCGAGACCCAGTACTTC. The entire variable domain, with the rest obtained from reference TRBV9 and TRBJ2-5, is as follows: DSGVTQTPKHLITATGQRVTLRCSPRSGDLSVYWYQQSLDQGLQFLIQYYNGEERAKGNILERFSAQQFPDLHSELNLSSLELGDSALYFCASARGQGTGETQYFGPGTRLLVL.

The chain recombines TRBV4-3 with TRBJ2-1, with 12 nucleotides matching TRBD2. Germline trimming cut 6 bases from V and 3 bases from J; bases unmatched to any gene: 6. The CDR3 consists of 16 residues. Germline-derived CDR1 and CDR2 are LGHNA and YSLEER. CDR3 protein: CASRQTSGRSYNEQFF. Written as DNA, the CDR3 is TGCGCCAGCAGACAAACTAGCGGGAGGAGCTACAATGAGCAGTTCTTC.

This clonotype was detected only a few times. Here the CDR3 DNA reads TGTGCCAGCAGTCCCTTGGGGGATCCTAATTCACCCCTCCACTTT. Protein: CASSPLGDPNSPLHF. The chain employs TRBV2 and TRBJ1-6; possible D gene TRBD1, 5 bases. Germline CDR1 reads SNHLY; CDR2 reads FYNNEI. V was cut by 5 bases and J by 6 bases, with 14 bases left in between. The CDR3 totals 15 residues. The full variable domain, with the rest looked up from reference TRBV2 and TRBJ1-6, is EPEVTQTPSHQVTQMGQEVILRCVPISNHLYFYWYRQILGQKVEFLVSFYNNEISEKSEIFDDQFSVERPDGSNFTLKIRSTKLEDSAMYFCASSPLGDPNSPLHFGNGTRLTVT.

The chain has TRBV4-3 and TRBJ1-4; 9 bases are shared with TRBD1. V lost 3 bases and J lost 7; bases outside the gene matches: 6. CDR1 and CDR2 from the germline V gene are LGHNA and YSLEER. This CDR3 region has 15 residues. CDR3 sequence: CASSHTGTGSEKLFF. For the CDR3, the DNA is TGCGCCAGCAGCCATACCGGGACAGGGAGTGAAAAACTGTTTTTT.

J is TRBJ1-5 and V is TRBV19; D might be TRBD1 (5 bases). V lost 3 bases and J 0 bases, leaving 9 bases between the germline ends. Germline assignment: CDR1 LNHDA and CDR2 SQIVND (reference sequence). The CDR3 is made up of 15 amino acids. CDR3 DNA sequence: TGTGCCAGTAGTATGCCGGGGGGTAGCAATCAGCCCCAGCATTTT. It specifies CASSMPGGSNQPQHF.

This clonotype came up a few times. As DNA, the CDR3 is TGTGCCAGCAGCCAAGAAGGATCAGCCGGAGGCTCTGGCTACACCTTC. This translates into CASSQEGSAGGSGYTF. The gene calls are TRBV4-2 and TRBJ1-2; D not certain. CDR1 and CDR2 from the germline V gene are LGHNA and YNFKEQ. The V end was cut by 0 bases, the J end by 7 bases, with 18 bases between. This CDR3 is 16 amino acids long.

This clonotype has just a few counts. The rearrangement uses TRBV20-1 and TRBJ2-3; D may correspond to TRBD1 or TRBD2 (5 bases each). The germline V and J ends were trimmed by 2 bases and 3 bases, with 12 bases remaining between them. Germline V gene data show CDR1 as DFQATT and CDR2 as SNEGSKA (reference sequence). CDR3 size: 14 residues. The CDR3 DNA sequence: TGCAGTGCTAGATTGGGGGACGCGACAGATACGCAGTATTTT. This gives the protein CSARLGDATDTQYF.

This chain uses TRBV2 with TRBJ2-5; no clear D gene. The length of the CDR3 is 14 residues. V was clipped by 0 bases and J by 2 bases, with 7 bases between them. CDR1 and CDR2 from the germline V gene are SNHLY and FYNNEI. The CDR3 nucleotides are TGTGCCAGCAGTGAAGCGGTATTACAAGAGACCCAGTACTTC. Translated, it gives CASSEAVLQETQYF.

There are many counts of this clonotype. The CDR3 DNA sequence: TGTGCCAGCAGCTTGGAACGGGAGACTAACAATGAGCAGTTCTTC. Translating gives CASSLERETNNEQFF. The chain combines TRBV11-1 with TRBJ2-1; D perhaps matches TRBD2 (6 bases). This CDR3 has 15 residues. V lost 3 bases and J 5 bases, leaving 14 bases between the germline ends. CDR1 is SGHAT, CDR2 FQDESV, per germline (reference sequence).

This clonotype was recorded many times. The chain has TRBV29-1 and TRBJ1-1, with unresolved D. Trimming shortened V by 7 bases and J by 1 base, and 13 bases separated the two germline ends. From germline, CDR1 is SQVTM and CDR2 ANQGSEA. CDR3 size: 13 residues. For the CDR3, the DNA is TGCAGCGCCGTACATTCAGCGAACACTGAAGCTTTCTTT. This encodes CSAVHSANTEAFF.

This clonotype was detected a few times. The gene calls are TRBV28 and TRBJ1-2; D uncertain. The V gene lost 2 bases and the J gene lost 8 bases, with 12 bases spanning the gap. Germline lookup yields CDR1 MDHEN and CDR2 SYDVKM. This CDR3 region has 13 residues. CDR3 DNA: TGTGCCAGCAGTTTACCAGGCAGGCGAGGCTACACCTTC. Translating it yields CASSLPGRRGYTF.

The CDR3 loop reads CSARDLASGSLGNEQFF. DNA of the CDR3: TGCAGTGCTAGAGATCTGGCTAGCGGGAGTCTGGGCAATGAGCAGTTCTTC. The chain is built from TRBV20-1 and TRBJ2-1; 10 nucleotides align to TRBD2. The length of the CDR3 is 17 residues. Per germline, CDR1 DFQATT and CDR2 SNEGSKA (reference sequence). V lost 0 bases, J lost 6 bases, and 11 bases stayed unmatched.

The chain uses TRBV6-2 or TRBV6-3 and TRBJ2-1, with 14 bases matching TRBD2. The V and J ends lost 5 bases and 7 bases, in that order; junction bases with no gene match: 4. Germline V lookup: CDR1 MNHEY, CDR2 SVGEGT. The CDR3 spans 15 residues. As DNA, the CDR3 is TGTGCCAGCAGTCCCTGGACTAGCGGGGGGAATGAGCAGTTCTTC. Translated: CASSPWTSGGNEQFF.

The J gene is TRBJ1-1, the V gene TRBV12-3 or TRBV12-4, with a possible D match to TRBD1 (5 bases). CDR3 length equals 13 residues. The V gene lost 6 bases and the J gene lost 5 bases, with 13 bases spanning the gap. The DNA for the CDR3 is TGTGCCAGCAGAAGGAGGCGGGGGACTGAAGCTTTCTTT. It codes for CASRRRRGTEAFF.

J is TRBJ2-7 and V is TRBV20-1, with D maybe TRBD2 (5 bases). Germline V lookup: CDR1 DFQATT, CDR2 SNEGSKA (reference sequence). Trimming left V 3 bases short and J 6 bases short, with 18 bases between. This CDR3 is 14 amino acids long. DNA for the CDR3: TGCAGTGCTAGGGGAGAGGGTGGTTGGGGCGAGCAGTACTTC. Residues: CSARGEGGWGEQYF.

This clonotype occurred many times. J is TRBJ1-5 and V is TRBV18; no reliable D call. The CDR3 runs to 15 residues. V lost 3 bases and J 3 bases, leaving 12 bases between the germline ends. From germline, CDR1 is KGHSH and CDR2 LQKENI. The CDR3, as DNA: TGTGCCAGCTCACCGGTTCGGGGTTCCAATCAGCCCCAGCATTTT. Encoded protein: CASSPVRGSNQPQHF.

V gene TRBV12-3 or TRBV12-4 combines with J gene TRBJ1-2; unclear D gene. V shed 5 bases and J shed 3 bases, with 16 bases lying between them. The CDR3 length is 15 residues. This CDR3 reads CASSPTDTPHYGYTF. In nucleotides, the CDR3 is TGTGCCAGCAGTCCGACCGATACCCCCCACTATGGCTACACCTTC.

The table lists this clonotype with a count of one. This may stem from a read error, because a much larger clone lies one nucleotide away. This chain joins TRBV3-1 and TRBJ2-1; 12 nucleotides align to TRBD2. The length of the CDR3 is 18 residues. CDR1 is LGHDT, CDR2 YNNKEL, per germline (reference sequence). The V gene end was trimmed by 0 bases and the J gene end by 0 bases; junction bases not matched to a gene: 3. The CDR3 sequence: CASSQEMTSGSSYNEQFF. As DNA, the CDR3 is TGTGCCAGCAGCCAAGAGATGACTAGCGGGAGCTCCTACAATGAGCAGTTCTTC.

Ten or more counts support this clonotype. The CDR3 is CASSENRGAEQYF. In DNA, the CDR3 is TGTGCCAGCAGTGAAAACAGGGGAGCCGAGCAGTACTTC. The genes are TRBV6-1 and TRBJ2-7; 7 bases are shared with TRBD1. The V segment lost 2 bases and the J segment 6 bases; nucleotides outside the gene matches: 4. The CDR3 extends over 13 amino acids. The V gene's germline CDR1 is MNHNS and CDR2 SASEGT.

Ten or more counts support this clonotype. J is TRBJ2-7 and V is TRBV2; no clear D. V lost 7 bases to trimming and J lost 3 bases, with 7 bases between them. Germline assignment: CDR1 SNHLY and CDR2 FYNNEI. The length of the CDR3 is 11 residues. CDR3 sequence reads: CASTKIYEQYF. As DNA, the CDR3 is TGTGCCAGCACCAAAATCTACGAGCAGTACTTC. Filled out from reference TRBV2 and TRBJ2-7, the complete variable domain reads EPEVTQTPSHQVTQMGQEVILRCVPISNHLYFYWYRQILGQKVEFLVSFYNNEISEKSEIFDDQFSVERPDGSNFTLKIRSTKLEDSAMYFCASTKIYEQYFGPGTRLTVT.

This clonotype showed up just a few times. The chain joins TRBV5-5 to TRBJ2-5; TRBD2 agrees at 7 bases. CDR3 size: 15 residues. Trimming cost V 1 base and J 3 bases; bases outside gene matches: 6. Germline CDR1 and CDR2: SGHKS and YYEKEE (reference sequence). The CDR3 DNA reads TGTGCCAGCAGCTTGCCCAGCGGGAACGAAGAGACCCAGTACTTC. It specifies CASSLPSGNEETQYF.

The chain recombines TRBV12-5 with TRBJ2-4; TRBD1 is a possible D gene (8 bases). Germline values: CDR1 LGHNT, CDR2 FRNRAP. V was shortened by 5 bases and J by 9 bases, with 17 bases between the two germline ends. This CDR3 is 14 amino acids long. The CDR3 bases are TGTGCTAGTGGTCTCCACAGGGGGGGAGGCATTCAGTACTTC. This gives the protein CASGLHRGGGIQYF.

As concerns this clonotype: This may be a read error: a much more frequent sequence differs by one nucleotide. The chain employs TRBV5-5 and TRBJ2-5; 11 bases agree with TRBD2. Germline V lookup: CDR1 SGHKS, CDR2 YYEKEE (reference sequence). The length of the CDR3 is 16 residues. The CDR3 reads CASSLGGLAEQETQHF. The CDR3 DNA sequence: TGTGCCAGCAGCTTGGGGGGACTAGCGGAACAAGAGACCCAGCACTTC.

This chain uses TRBV6-1 with TRBJ1-5; D remains ambiguous. Germline lookup yields CDR1 MNHNS and CDR2 SASEGT. V was pared by 7 bases and J by 3 bases, with 16 bases between. This CDR3 spans 15 amino acids. As DNA, the CDR3 is TGTGCCAGCACCCGAGAAGGCGCTTTCAATCAGCCCCAGCATTTT. Its protein is CASTREGAFNQPQHF.

This clonotype was counted ten times or more. The chain carries TRBV2 and TRBJ1-2; D is uncertain. V lost 6 bases and J 3 bases, leaving 14 bases between the germline ends. Per the germline V gene, CDR1 is SNHLY and CDR2 is FYNNEI. CDR3 length: 14 residues. CDR3 DNA sequence: TGTGCCAGCAGAACTGGACGCAGTCACTATGGCTACACCTTC. Encoded protein: CASRTGRSHYGYTF.